This record covers a single TCR beta chain. Its target is unknown. Authors' processing steps: Lowest detectable productive clonotype frequency was 2.59 x 10-5. Only in-frame clones appear in the TCRdb table, and some are missing; sequencing was by immunoSEQ multiplex PCR. V, J and clone size derive from that table, while D and trimming were established from the DNA sequence. The sample shows 20,000 to 25,000 clones, less than 80% of them seen only once. This sample was taken from a study of STAT5B mutations in CD4+ large granular lymphocyte leukemia. Study-wide background: Among healthy controls, a particular HLA allele went with more CDR3 'QG' motifs. The study, taken as a whole, reports: The CD4+ versus CD8+ T-LGLL clonality difference may reflect limited sample size. Compared with healthy controls (2/35), patient top clones favored TRBV06 (8/27).

The V end lost 4 bases, the J end lost 2 bases, and 10 bases lay between the germline ends. The germline gives CDR1 SGHKS, CDR2 YYEKEE (reference sequence). The CDR3 sequence is 14 residues long. The TCR sequence derives from a human donor in good health. Sequenced sample: CD4+ T cells from blood buffy coats. This chain uses TRBV5-5 with TRBJ1-5; the D is unclear. The CDR3 loop is CASSLGYGNQPQHF. The CDR3 coding sequence is TGTGCCAGCAGCCTGGGGTACGGCAATCAGCCCCAGCATTTT. The full variable domain, in which reference TRBV5-5 and TRBJ1-5 provide the parts outside the CDR3, is DAGVTQSPTHLIKTRGQQVTLRCSPISGHKSVSWYQQVLGQGPQFIFQYYEKEERGRGNFPDRFSARQFPNYSSELNVNALLLGDSALYLCASSLGYGNQPQHFGDGTRLSIL.